The present T cell receptor beta chain was sequenced within a study of cytomegalovirus exposure and HLA in healthy donors. Overall study findings and caveats: TCR beta V segments were, for the most part, productive about 90% or about 30% of the time in an earlier analysis.

From germline, CDR1 is LGHNA and CDR2 YNFKEQ. The CDR3 is 15 residues long. Trimming stripped 0 bases from V and 6 bases from J, with 13 bases between. PCR was performed using 60 Vbeta and 13 Jbeta primers. Sequencing was performed with immunoSEQ multiplex PCR; in TCRdb, only in-frame clones are kept and a portion is missing. Found here are about 140,000 clones, 76% of them singletons; the top ten hold approximately 3%. A word on this clone: The target antigen is unknown.

The sequence was obtained from a male donor in good health and CMV-seronegative. This chain uses TRBV4-2 with TRBJ2-3, with D perhaps TRBD2 (6 bases). Source material: PBMCs. DNA of the CDR3: TGTGCCAGCAGCCAAGATCGGGGGAGTCCGGATACGCAGTATTTT. This sequence encodes CASSQDRGSPDTQYF.